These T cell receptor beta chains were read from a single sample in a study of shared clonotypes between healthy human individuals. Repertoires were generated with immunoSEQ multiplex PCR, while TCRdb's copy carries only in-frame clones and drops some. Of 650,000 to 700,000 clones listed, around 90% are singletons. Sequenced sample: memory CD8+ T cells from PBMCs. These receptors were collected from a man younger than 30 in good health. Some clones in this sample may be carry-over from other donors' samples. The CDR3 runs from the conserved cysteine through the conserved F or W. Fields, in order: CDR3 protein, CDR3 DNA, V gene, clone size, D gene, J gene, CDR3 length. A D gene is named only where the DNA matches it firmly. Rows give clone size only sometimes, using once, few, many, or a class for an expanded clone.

CASSPPGGGWSYEQYF	TGTGCCAGCAGCCCGCCCGGGGGCGGGTGGTCCTACGAGCAGTACTTC	TRBV21-1	.	.	TRBJ2-7	16
CASSLVTGGTYGYTF	TGTGCCAGCAGCTTAGTCACAGGGGGCACCTATGGCTACACCTTC	TRBV7-6	.	TRBD1	TRBJ1-2	15
CASSWDRRNRVQETQYF	TGTGCCAGCAGCTGGGACAGGCGCAACCGGGTTCAAGAGACCCAGTACTTC	TRBV5-4	.	TRBD1	TRBJ2-5	17
CASSAAGTATYEQYF	TGTGCCAGCAGCGCCGCCGGGACAGCAACCTACGAGCAGTACTTC	TRBV9	.	TRBD1	TRBJ2-7	15
CASSYQGAKNIQYF	TGTGCCAGCAGTTATCAGGGAGCCAAAAACATTCAGTACTTC	TRBV5-8	.	.	TRBJ2-4	14
CASTGLKDTQYF	TGTGCCAGCACCGGACTGAAAGATACGCAGTATTTT	TRBV28	.	.	TRBJ2-3	12
CASSEIWTEGEQYF	TGTGCCAGCAGTGAAATCTGGACGGAGGGGGAGCAGTACTTC	TRBV6-1	.	.	TRBJ2-7	14
CASSLTTASEKLFF	TGCGCCAGCAGCTTGACTACAGCGTCTGAAAAACTGTTTTTT	TRBV5-1	.	.	TRBJ1-4	14
CASSLSAGGNTIYF	TGTGCCAGCAGTTTATCGGCAGGGGGAAACACCATATATTTT	TRBV27	once	.	TRBJ1-3	14
CASSQVGANVLTF	TGTGCCAGCAGCCAAGTTGGGGCCAACGTCCTGACTTTC	TRBV14	.	.	TRBJ2-6	13
CATRGDARTGTYEQYF	TGTGCCACCAGGGGGGATGCGAGGACCGGGACCTACGAGCAGTACTTC	TRBV7-2	.	.	TRBJ2-7	16
CASSSLGETEAFF	TGTGCCAGCAGTTCACTAGGAGAAACTGAAGCTTTCTTT	TRBV9	.	.	TRBJ1-1	13
CASSLELVSGQETQYF	TGCGCCAGCAGCTTGGAATTGGTTAGCGGCCAAGAGACCCAGTACTTC	TRBV5-1	once	.	TRBJ2-5	16
CASSPPQGARNTEAFF	TGTGCCAGCAGCCCCCCCCAAGGGGCGAGGAACACTGAAGCTTTCTTT	TRBV7-9	.	.	TRBJ1-1	16
CASSSAPSGLAGSHEQFF	TGTGCCAGCAGCTCTGCGCCCTCGGGACTAGCGGGATCCCATGAGCAGTTCTTC	TRBV7-3	.	TRBD2	TRBJ2-1	18
CASSEGWGTSSRNEQFF	TGTGCCAGCAGTGAAGGGTGGGGAACTAGCTCCAGGAATGAGCAGTTCTTC	TRBV2	.	.	TRBJ2-1	17
CASSSYSGVALSNQPQHF	TGTGCCAGTAGTAGTTATTCAGGGGTGGCCCTTAGCAATCAGCCCCAGCATTTT	TRBV19	.	.	TRBJ1-5	18
CASIAWGNIHEQFF	TGTGCCAGCATTGCCTGGGGGAACATACATGAGCAGTTCTTC	TRBV7-9	once	.	TRBJ2-1	14
CASSETGAYNEQFF	TGTGCCAGCAGTGAAACCGGGGCCTACAATGAGCAGTTCTTC	TRBV2	.	.	TRBJ2-1	14
CASSVGQGRYNEQFF	TGTGCCAGCAGCGTAGGACAGGGGCGGTACAATGAGCAGTTCTTC	TRBV9	once	TRBD1	TRBJ2-1	15
CASSRFRGWGTEAFF	TGCGCCAGCAGCAGGTTTCGGGGCTGGGGGACTGAAGCTTTCTTT	TRBV4-3	once	.	TRBJ1-1	15
CASSGVVTIIPGADPYEQYF	TGTGCCAGCAGTGGAGTGGTGACAATTATCCCGGGGGCCGATCCCTACGAGCAGTACTTC	TRBV2	.	.	TRBJ2-7	20
CASSPPQGTGELFF	TGTGCCAGCTCACCACCACAGGGGACCGGGGAGCTGTTTTTT	TRBV18	.	TRBD1	TRBJ2-2	14
CASRAAPRHNEQFF	TGTGCCAGCAGGGCAGCCCCTCGGCACAATGAGCAGTTCTTC	TRBV27	.	.	TRBJ2-1	14
CASSGGSGRSSYEQYF	TGTGCCAGCAGTGGGGGTAGCGGGAGGTCTTCCTACGAGCAGTACTTC	TRBV25-1	.	TRBD2	TRBJ2-7	16
CASSPRDVPYNEQFF	TGTGCCAGCAGCCCACGGGACGTGCCCTACAATGAGCAGTTCTTC	TRBV7-9	once	.	TRBJ2-1	15
CASSPSGRADEQYF	TGTGCCAGCAGCCCTAGCGGGAGGGCTGACGAGCAGTACTTC	TRBV7-6	.	TRBD2	TRBJ2-7	14
CASSPPARNRGDYGYTF	TGTGCCAGCAGCCCCCCTGCCCGAAACAGGGGGGACTATGGCTACACCTTC	TRBV7-9	.	TRBD1	TRBJ1-2	17
CASSLIVADYNEQFF	TGTGCCAGCAGCTTAATCGTGGCTGATTACAATGAGCAGTTCTTC	TRBV7-8	.	.	TRBJ2-1	15
CSADRDRGEAFF	TGCAGCGCAGACCGGGACAGGGGGGAAGCTTTCTTT	TRBV29-1	.	TRBD1	TRBJ1-1	12
CASSDLTGGNSPLHF	TGTGCCAGCAGTGACTTGACAGGGGGTAATTCACCCCTCCACTTT	TRBV25-1	.	TRBD1	TRBJ1-6	15
CASSLGGAGELFF	TGTGCCAGCAGCTTAGGGGGGGCCGGGGAGCTGTTTTTT	TRBV7-2	.	.	TRBJ2-2	13
CASSLKRERGNEQFF	TGTGCCAGCAGCTTAAAGCGGGAGAGGGGTAATGAGCAGTTCTTC	TRBV5-4	.	TRBD2	TRBJ2-1	15
CASSLAGNYEQYF	TGTGCCAGCAGCTTAGCAGGCAACTACGAGCAGTACTTC	TRBV11-3	.	.	TRBJ2-7	13
CASSLLRGRFTEAFF	TGTGCCAGCAGTTTATTAAGGGGGCGATTCACTGAAGCTTTCTTT	TRBV27	.	TRBD1	TRBJ1-1	15
CASSVGQVDEQYF	TGTGCCAGCAGCGTGGGACAGGTGGACGAGCAGTACTTC	TRBV9	.	TRBD1	TRBJ2-7	13
CASSSPGQGIHEQYF	TGTGCCAGCAGCTCACCGGGACAGGGTATTCACGAGCAGTACTTC	TRBV13	.	TRBD1	TRBJ2-7	15